This passage covers 11 T cell receptor beta chains from one sample sequenced in a study of OX40 agonist ivuxolimab in advanced cancers. Generated by immunoSEQ multiplex PCR, the TCRdb table keeps only in-frame clones and is missing some. The sample contains more than 60,000 clones, around 87% of which appear only once. Sequences were derived from CD4+ or CD8+ T cells sorted from blood, sampled in a trial of the OX40 agonist ivuxolimab. The origin of the receptors is an adult with an advanced solid tumor such as melanoma, head and neck, liver or kidney cancer.

This clone has just one count. This chain uses TRBV19 with TRBJ1-1; 7 nucleotides line up with TRBD1. The CDR3 totals 14 residues. Germline V CDR1 and CDR2: LNHDA, SQIVND (reference sequence). J was trimmed by 2 bases and V by 6 bases; bases with no gene match: 6. This CDR3 reads CASSQGGLNTEAFF. CDR3 DNA: TGTGCCAGTAGCCAGGGGGGGCTTAACACTGAAGCTTTCTTT. The variable domain in full, completed from reference TRBV19 and TRBJ1-1, reads DGGITQSPKYLFRKEGQNVTLSCEQNLNHDAMYWYRQDPGQGLRLIYYSQIVNDFQKGDIAEGYSVSREKKESFPLTVTSAQKNPTAFYLCASSQGGLNTEAFFGQGTRLTVV.

J is TRBJ2-1 and V is TRBV4-2, with 8 bases fitting TRBD2. This CDR3 is 16 amino acids long. Germline V gene lookup returns CDR1 LGHNA and CDR2 YNFKEQ. The V gene end was trimmed by 4 bases and the J gene end by 10 bases; junction bases not matched to a gene: 15. Here the CDR3 DNA reads TGTGCCAGCAGCCTTCAGGGCGGGGGGCCTGGTTCGGAGCAGTTCTTC. Its protein product is CASSLQGGGPGSEQFF.

The chain links TRBV15 to TRBJ1-5; no clear D. The V end lost 3 bases, the J end lost 8 bases, and 11 bases lay between the germline ends. Germline loops: CDR1 LNHNV, CDR2 YYDKDF (reference sequence). The CDR3 is made up of 13 amino acids. The CDR3 here is CATSSNRKKPQHF. The DNA of the CDR3 is TGTGCCACCAGCAGCAATAGAAAAAAGCCCCAGCATTTT. Combining the CDR3 with reference TRBV15 and TRBJ1-5 gives the whole variable domain DAMVIQNPRYQVTQFGKPVTLSCSQTLNHNVMYWYQQKSSQAPKLLFHYYDKDFNNEADTPDNFQSRRPNTSFCFLDIRSPGLGDTAMYLCATSSNRKKPQHFGDGTRLSIL.

This clone showed up just once. The chain is built from TRBV6-6 and TRBJ1-6; D not certain. CDR1 and CDR2 (germline): MNHNY, SVGAGI (reference sequence). V was pared by 5 bases and J by 6 bases, with 11 bases between. This CDR3 is built from 14 residues. Written as DNA, the CDR3 is TGTGCCAGCAGTATACCTGAGGGTAATTCACCCCTCCACTTT. Encoded protein: CASSIPEGNSPLHF.

The J gene is TRBJ2-1, the V gene TRBV11-1; TRBD2 aligns across 9 bases. Germline V CDR1 and CDR2: SGHAT, FQDESV (reference sequence). The CDR3 runs 15 residues. Trimming took 5 bases from V and 9 from J; bases not matched to a gene: 11. CDR3 amino acids: CASSLTLGSGGEQFF. CDR3 sequence (DNA): TGTGCCAGCAGCCTAACTTTGGGTAGCGGGGGTGAGCAGTTCTTC.

The chain uses TRBV2 and TRBJ2-1; 10 bases are shared with TRBD2. With 10 bases clipped from V and 3 bases from J, the junction kept 9 bases outside the gene matches. CDR3 size: 15 residues. Germline V gives CDR1 SNHLY, CDR2 FYNNEI. The CDR3 protein is CANARGTSDYNEQFF. The CDR3 DNA sequence: TGTGCCAACGCCCGAGGGACTAGCGACTACAATGAGCAGTTCTTC.

This CDR3 reads CASSVGQGTDEQFF. The CDR3 bases are TGCGCCAGCAGCGTTGGACAGGGAACGGATGAGCAGTTCTTC. This chain connects TRBV5-1 to TRBJ2-1; TRBD1 matches 8 bases. This CDR3 region has 14 residues. After removal of 4 bases from V and 8 bases from J, the junction contained 8 bases not matched to a gene. Germline-derived CDR1 and CDR2 are SGHRS and YFSETQ.

This clone was seen only a few times. The chain uses TRBV9 and TRBJ1-1; D remains unclear. Trimming pared 4 bases from V and 1 base from J, leaving 8 bases between. Per germline, CDR1 SGDLS and CDR2 YYNGEE. The CDR3 is 13 residues long. DNA of the CDR3: TGTGCCAGCAGCCCTACGGGGAACACTGAAGCTTTCTTT. Its protein product is CASSPTGNTEAFF.

The rearrangement uses TRBV4-1 and TRBJ1-5; perhaps TRBD1 as D (5 bases). Trimming took 0 bases from V and 7 from J, leaving 16 bases between them. This CDR3 spans 16 amino acids. Germline assignment: CDR1 MGHRA and CDR2 YSYEKL. CDR3 DNA sequence: TGCGCCAGCAGCCAAGATAAAGGGGAACTAGGGCAGCCCCAGCATTTT. Translated: CASSQDKGELGQPQHF.

This chain's CDR3 is CASSPRQGAQNTEAFF. CDR3 bases: TGTGCCAGCAGCCCCCGACAGGGGGCACAAAACACTGAAGCTTTCTTT. This chain joins TRBV11-2 and TRBJ1-1; 10 positions agree with TRBD1. The CDR3 totals 16 residues. V shed 5 bases and J 2 bases; nucleotides not matched to a gene: 8. Germline loops: CDR1 SGHAT, CDR2 FQNNGV.

The rearrangement links TRBV6-5 to TRBJ1-1; D might be TRBD1 (6 bases). The germline gives CDR1 MNHEY, CDR2 SVGAGI. CDR3 length equals 15 residues. Trimming took off 1 base at V and 2 bases at J, with 11 bases between the two ends. The CDR3 sequence is CASSYYRTANTEAFF. CDR3 coding DNA: TGTGCCAGCAGTTACTATAGGACAGCAAACACTGAAGCTTTCTTT.